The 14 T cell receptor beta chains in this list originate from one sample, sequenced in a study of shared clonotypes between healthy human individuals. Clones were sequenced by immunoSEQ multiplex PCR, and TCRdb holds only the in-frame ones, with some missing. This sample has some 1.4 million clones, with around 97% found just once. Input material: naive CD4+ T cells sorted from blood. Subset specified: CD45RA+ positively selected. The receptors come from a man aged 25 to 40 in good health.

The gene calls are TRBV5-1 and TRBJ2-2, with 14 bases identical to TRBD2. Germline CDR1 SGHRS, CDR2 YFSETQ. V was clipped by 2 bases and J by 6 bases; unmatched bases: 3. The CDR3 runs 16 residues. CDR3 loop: CASSFRLAGGPGELFF. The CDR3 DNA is TGCGCCAGCAGCTTCAGACTAGCGGGAGGGCCCGGGGAGCTGTTTTTT.

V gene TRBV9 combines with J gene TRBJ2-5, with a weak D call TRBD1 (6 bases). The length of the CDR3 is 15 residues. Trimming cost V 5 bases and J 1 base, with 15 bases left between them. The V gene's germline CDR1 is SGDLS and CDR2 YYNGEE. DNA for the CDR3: TGTGCCAGCAGGTATGGGACAACGCCCCAAGAGACCCAGTACTTC. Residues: CASRYGTTPQETQYF.

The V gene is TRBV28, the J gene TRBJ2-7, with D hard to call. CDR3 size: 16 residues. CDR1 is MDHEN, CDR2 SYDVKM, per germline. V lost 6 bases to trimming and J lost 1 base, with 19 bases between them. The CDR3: CASRRSGLPKSYEQYF. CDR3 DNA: TGTGCCAGCAGGCGGAGTGGGCTACCTAAATCCTACGAGCAGTACTTC.

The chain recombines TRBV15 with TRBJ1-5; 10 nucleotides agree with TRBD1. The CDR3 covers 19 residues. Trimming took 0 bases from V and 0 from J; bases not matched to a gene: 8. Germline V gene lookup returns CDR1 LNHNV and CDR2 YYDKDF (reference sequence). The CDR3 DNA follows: TGTGCCACCAGCAGAGATCGGGACAGGGGACACTATAGCAATCAGCCCCAGCATTTT. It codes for CATSRDRDRGHYSNQPQHF.

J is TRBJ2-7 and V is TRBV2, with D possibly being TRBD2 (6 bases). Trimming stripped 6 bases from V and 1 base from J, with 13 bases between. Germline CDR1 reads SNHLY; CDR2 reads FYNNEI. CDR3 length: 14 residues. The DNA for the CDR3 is TGTGCCAGCAGCGGGACTCGTCCATCCTACGAGCAGTACTTC. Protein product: CASSGTRPSYEQYF. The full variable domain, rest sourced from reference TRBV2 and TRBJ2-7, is EPEVTQTPSHQVTQMGQEVILRCVPISNHLYFYWYRQILGQKVEFLVSFYNNEISEKSEIFDDQFSVERPDGSNFTLKIRSTKLEDSAMYFCASSGTRPSYEQYFGPGTRLTVT.

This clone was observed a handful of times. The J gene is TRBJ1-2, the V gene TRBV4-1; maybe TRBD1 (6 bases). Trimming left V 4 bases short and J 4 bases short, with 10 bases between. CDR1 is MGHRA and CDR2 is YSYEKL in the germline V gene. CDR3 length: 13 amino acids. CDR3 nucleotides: TGCGCCAGCAGCCTGGGACAAGTCTATGGCTACACCTTC. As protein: CASSLGQVYGYTF.

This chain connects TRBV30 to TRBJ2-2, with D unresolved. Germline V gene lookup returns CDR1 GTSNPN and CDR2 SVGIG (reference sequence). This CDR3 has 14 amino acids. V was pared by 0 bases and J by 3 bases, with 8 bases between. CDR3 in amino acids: CAWSVVLDTGELFF. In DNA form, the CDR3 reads TGTGCCTGGAGTGTAGTATTGGACACCGGGGAGCTGTTTTTT.

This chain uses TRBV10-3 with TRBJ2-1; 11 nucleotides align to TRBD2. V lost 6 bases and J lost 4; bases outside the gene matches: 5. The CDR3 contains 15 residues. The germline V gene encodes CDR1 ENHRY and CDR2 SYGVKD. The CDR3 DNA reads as TGTGCCATCAGGCCGGGACTAGCGGATTACAATGAGCAGTTCTTC. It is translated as CAIRPGLADYNEQFF.

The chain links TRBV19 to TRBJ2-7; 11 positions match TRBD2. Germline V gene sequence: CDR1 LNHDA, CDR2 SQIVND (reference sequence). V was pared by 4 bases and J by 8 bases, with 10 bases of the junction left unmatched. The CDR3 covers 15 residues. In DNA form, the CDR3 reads TGTGCCAGTAGTACCTCCGTAGCGGGAGGGCCCAAGCAGTACTTC. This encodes CASSTSVAGGPKQYF. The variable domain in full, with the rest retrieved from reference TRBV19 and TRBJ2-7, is DGGITQSPKYLFRKEGQNVTLSCEQNLNHDAMYWYRQDPGQGLRLIYYSQIVNDFQKGDIAEGYSVSREKKESFPLTVTSAQKNPTAFYLCASSTSVAGGPKQYFGPGTRLTVT.

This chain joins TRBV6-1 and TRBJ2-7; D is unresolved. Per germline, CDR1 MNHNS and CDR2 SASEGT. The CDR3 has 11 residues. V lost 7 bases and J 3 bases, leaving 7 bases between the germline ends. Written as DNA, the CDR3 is TGTGCCAGCACGCTGGGCTACGAGCAGTACTTC. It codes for CASTLGYEQYF.

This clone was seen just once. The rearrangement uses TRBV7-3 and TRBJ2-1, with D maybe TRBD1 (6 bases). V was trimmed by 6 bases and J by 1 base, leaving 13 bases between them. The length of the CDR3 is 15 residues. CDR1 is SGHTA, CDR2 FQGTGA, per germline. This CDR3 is CASSLRDTSYNEQFF. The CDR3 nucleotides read TGTGCCAGCAGTTTACGGGACACGTCCTACAATGAGCAGTTCTTC.

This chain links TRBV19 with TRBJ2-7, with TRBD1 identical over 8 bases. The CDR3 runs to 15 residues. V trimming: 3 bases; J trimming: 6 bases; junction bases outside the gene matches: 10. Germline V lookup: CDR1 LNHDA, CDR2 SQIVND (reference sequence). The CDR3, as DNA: TGTGCCAGTAGTATTTCCAGGGGGCGTGGATCCGAGCAGTACTTC. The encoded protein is CASSISRGRGSEQYF.

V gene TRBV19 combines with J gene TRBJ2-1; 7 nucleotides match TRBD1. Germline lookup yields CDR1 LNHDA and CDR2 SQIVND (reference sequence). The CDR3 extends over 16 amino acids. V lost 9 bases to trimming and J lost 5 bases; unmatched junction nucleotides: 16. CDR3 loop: CASMMGLGTDNNEQFF. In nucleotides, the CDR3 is TGTGCCAGCATGATGGGGCTCGGGACAGATAACAATGAGCAGTTCTTC. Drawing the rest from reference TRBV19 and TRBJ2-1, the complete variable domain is DGGITQSPKYLFRKEGQNVTLSCEQNLNHDAMYWYRQDPGQGLRLIYYSQIVNDFQKGDIAEGYSVSREKKESFPLTVTSAQKNPTAFYLCASMMGLGTDNNEQFFGPGTRLTVL.

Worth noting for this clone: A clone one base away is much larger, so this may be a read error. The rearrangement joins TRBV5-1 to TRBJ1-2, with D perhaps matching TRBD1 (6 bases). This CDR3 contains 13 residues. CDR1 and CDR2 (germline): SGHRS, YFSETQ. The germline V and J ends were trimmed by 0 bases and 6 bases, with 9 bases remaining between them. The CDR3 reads CASSLDRDHGYTF. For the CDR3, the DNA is TGCGCCAGCAGCTTGGACAGGGACCATGGCTACACCTTC.